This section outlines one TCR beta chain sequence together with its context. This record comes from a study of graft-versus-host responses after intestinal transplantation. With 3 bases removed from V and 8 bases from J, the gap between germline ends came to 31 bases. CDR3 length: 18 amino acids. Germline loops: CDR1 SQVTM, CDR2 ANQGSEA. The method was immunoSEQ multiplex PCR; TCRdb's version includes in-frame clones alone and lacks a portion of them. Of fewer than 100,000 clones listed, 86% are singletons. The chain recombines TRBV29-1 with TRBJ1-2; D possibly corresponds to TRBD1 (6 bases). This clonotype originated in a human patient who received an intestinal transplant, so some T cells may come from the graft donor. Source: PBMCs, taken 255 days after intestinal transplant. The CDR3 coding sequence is TGCAGCGTTGATTTGCGTCGGGGGGCATGGGTGGACGCCCAAGGCTACACCTTC. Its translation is CSVDLRRGAWVDAQGYTF.